These 24 T cell receptor beta chains were sequenced from one sample in a study of shared clonotypes between healthy human individuals. TCRdb keeps only in-frame clones here, not all; method: immunoSEQ multiplex PCR. The sample records about 490,000 clones, roughly 85% being singletons. What was sequenced was PBMCs. The receptors were gathered from a woman in her thirties or forties in good health. Some clones in this sample may be carry-over from other donors' samples.

This sequence joins TRBV9 and TRBJ2-3; 10 bases map to TRBD1. J gave up 2 bases and V 1 base, and 4 bases lay outside the gene matches. CDR3 size: 16 residues. In germline, CDR1 is SGDLS, CDR2 YYNGEE. The CDR3 nucleotides read TGTGCCAGCAGCGTATGGGGACAGGGGATCACAGATACGCAGTATTTT. It specifies CASSVWGQGITDTQYF.

This chain links TRBV28 with TRBJ2-5; D might be TRBD1 or TRBD2, each matching 7 bases. CDR1 is MDHEN and CDR2 is SYDVKM in the germline V gene. The CDR3 has 14 amino acids. Trimming removed 5 bases at V and 2 bases at J, with 12 bases between. Here the CDR3 reads CASSAQGGQETQYF. Written as DNA, the CDR3 is TGTGCCAGCAGTGCCCAGGGGGGGCAAGAGACCCAGTACTTC.

The table lists this clone with a count of one. The V gene is TRBV2, the J gene TRBJ2-2; 13 bases agree with TRBD2. Germline-derived CDR1 and CDR2 are SNHLY and FYNNEI. CDR3 size: 18 residues. The trim removed 7 bases at V and 4 bases at J, leaving 12 bases unmatched. The CDR3: CASTPTPGTSGATGELFF. CDR3 nucleotide sequence: TGTGCCAGCACCCCAACCCCCGGGACTAGCGGGGCCACCGGGGAGCTGTTTTTT.

This clone was found a few times. The chain carries TRBV7-6 and TRBJ2-2; the D gene is possibly TRBD1 (6 bases). CDR1 and CDR2 from the germline V gene are SGHVS and FNYEAQ. V gave up 11 bases and J gave up 5 bases, with 15 bases separating them. This CDR3 spans 13 amino acids. Here the CDR3 DNA reads TGTGCCTTACTCAGGACAGAGACCGGGGAGCTGTTTTTT. As protein: CALLRTETGELFF.

J is TRBJ2-5 and V is TRBV20-1, with a weak D call TRBD1 (5 bases). Germline V lookup: CDR1 DFQATT, CDR2 SNEGSKA (reference sequence). CDR3 length: 11 amino acids. Trimming shortened V by 5 bases and J by 2 bases, and 6 bases separated the two germline ends. This CDR3 reads CSAGHQETQYF. The CDR3 nucleotides read TGCAGTGCTGGACATCAAGAGACCCAGTACTTC.

As for this clone: The same CDR3 arises from other DNA sequences in this sample as well. The genes are TRBV18 and TRBJ1-4, with D hard to call. Trimming removed 6 bases at V and 2 bases at J, with 10 bases between. The germline CDR1 and CDR2 sequences are KGHSH and LQKENI. The CDR3 length is 14 residues. The CDR3 nucleotides are TGTGCCAGCTCCCCGGGAGGGACTAATGAAAAACTGTTTTTT. Residues: CASSPGGTNEKLFF.

The chain combines TRBV28 with TRBJ2-2; 10 bases match TRBD2. The CDR3 is 17 amino acids. Unmatched junction bases numbered 13, after V lost 4 bases and J lost 8 bases. Germline loops: CDR1 MDHEN, CDR2 SYDVKM. CDR3 amino acids: CASSSPRTSGGGGELFF. The DNA for the CDR3 is TGTGCCAGCAGTTCCCCCCGGACTAGCGGCGGAGGTGGGGAGCTGTTTTTT.

V usage is TRBV9 and J usage is TRBJ2-1; D is uncertain. The CDR3 consists of 13 residues. CDR1 and CDR2 from the germline V gene are SGDLS and YYNGEE. V lost 4 bases and J 2 bases, leaving 7 bases between the germline ends. This CDR3 is CASSLRPYNEQFF. CDR3 DNA: TGTGCCAGCAGCCTGAGGCCCTACAATGAGCAGTTCTTC.

Points on this clone: This same CDR3 is encoded by further DNA sequences in the sample. The V call is TRBV19, the J call TRBJ2-5, with D possibly being TRBD2 (7 bases). The germline V gene encodes CDR1 LNHDA and CDR2 SQIVND (reference sequence). This CDR3 comprises 13 residues. The V gene lost 6 bases and the J gene lost 4 bases, with 12 bases spanning the gap. Written as DNA, the CDR3 is TGTGCCAGTAGAGGGGGAGGGAGAGAGACCCAGTACTTC. Translation: CASRGGGRETQYF.

V is TRBV7-9 and J is TRBJ2-5, with TRBD2 matching over 13 bases. This CDR3 comprises 16 residues. CDR1 and CDR2 from the germline V gene are SEHNR and FQNEAQ (reference sequence). Unmatched junction bases numbered 11, after V lost 8 bases and J lost 5 bases. The chain's CDR3 is CASSPTSGRARETQYF. The CDR3 DNA follows: TGTGCCAGCTCGCCCACTAGCGGGAGGGCCAGGGAGACCCAGTACTTC.

J is TRBJ2-7 and V is TRBV11-1; the match to TRBD2 covers 7 bases. V shed 1 base and J 3 bases; nucleotides not matched to a gene: 6. The CDR3 is made up of 15 amino acids. CDR1 and CDR2 from the germline V gene are SGHAT and FQDESV (reference sequence). CDR3 region: CASSLGFAGDYEQYF. CDR3 DNA sequence: TGTGCCAGCAGCTTAGGGTTTGCGGGAGACTACGAGCAGTACTTC. Filled out from reference TRBV11-1 and TRBJ2-7, the complete variable domain reads EAEVAQSPRYKITEKSQAVAFWCDPISGHATLYWYRQILGQGPELLVQFQDESVVDDSQLPKDRFSAERLKGVDSTLKIQPAELGDSAMYLCASSLGFAGDYEQYFGPGTRLTVT.

The chain links TRBV6-1 to TRBJ1-2; D call uncertain. CDR3 length equals 13 residues. V lost 7 bases and J 3 bases, leaving 12 bases between the germline ends. Germline V gene lookup returns CDR1 MNHNS and CDR2 SASEGT. The CDR3 bases are TGTGCCAGCAATATTCGGACGGACTATGGCTACACCTTC. It translates to CASNIRTDYGYTF.

The rearrangement joins TRBV4-2 to TRBJ2-3; the match to TRBD1 covers 7 bases. The CDR3 length is 15 residues. Germline-derived CDR1 and CDR2 are LGHNA and YNFKEQ. After removal of 4 bases from V and 2 bases from J, the junction contained 6 bases not matched to a gene. The CDR3 DNA reads as TGTGCCAGCAGCCGCACAGGGGACAACACAGATACGCAGTATTTT. Its translation: CASSRTGDNTDTQYF.

The chain combines TRBV11-3 with TRBJ2-7, with D perhaps matching TRBD1 or TRBD2 (5 bases each). Trimming shortened V by 1 base and J by 4 bases, and 8 bases separated the two germline ends. Germline CDR1 reads SGHNT; CDR2 reads YENEEA. This CDR3 spans 13 amino acids. In DNA, the CDR3 is TGTGCCAGCAGCTTAGGGGGACCTTACGAGCAGTACTTC. Encoded protein: CASSLGGPYEQYF.

The table lists this clone with a count of one. This is likely an artifact of a read error, given a far larger clone one base away. The rearrangement links TRBV5-1 to TRBJ2-5; 11 bases map to TRBD2. The DNA matches TRBJ2-7 better at its end, which makes the J call doubtful. CDR1 SGHRS and CDR2 YFSETQ come from the germline V gene. This CDR3 region has 15 residues. The CDR3 nucleotides read TGCGCCAGCAGTACTAGCGGGAGTAGATACTACGAGCAGTACTTC. Translated, it gives CASSTSGSRYYEQYF.

The chain carries TRBV27 and TRBJ1-5; D is uncertain. This CDR3 spans 16 amino acids. Germline V gene lookup returns CDR1 MNHEY and CDR2 SMNVEV (reference sequence). Trimming cost V 0 bases and J 2 bases, with 11 bases left between them. CDR3 in amino acids: CASSLSGRLGNQPQHF. CDR3 in DNA: TGTGCCAGCAGTTTATCGGGCAGGCTTGGCAATCAGCCCCAGCATTTT.

Comments on this clone: Different DNA sequences within this sample yield the same CDR3. The rearrangement joins TRBV5-4 to TRBJ2-5; 7 nucleotides align to TRBD1. The V gene's germline CDR1 is SGHNT and CDR2 YYREEE (reference sequence). This CDR3 is 14 amino acids long. The J segment lost 2 bases and the V segment lost 3 bases, leaving 4 bases of the junction unmatched. This chain's CDR3 is CASSSRDSQETQYF. Here the CDR3 DNA reads TGTGCCAGCAGCTCCCGGGACAGTCAAGAGACCCAGTACTTC. Based on the CDR3 plus reference TRBV5-4 and TRBJ2-5, the full variable domain is ETGVTQSPTHLIKTRGQQVTLRCSSQSGHNTVSWYQQALGQGPQFIFQYYREEENGRGNFPPRFSGLQFPNYSSELNVNALELDDSALYLCASSSRDSQETQYFGPGTRLLVL.

J is TRBJ2-7 and V is TRBV7-9, with D uncertain. Germline-derived CDR1 and CDR2 are SEHNR and FQNEAQ (reference sequence). The CDR3 length is 15 residues. The V end was cut by 5 bases, the J end by 1 base, with 15 bases between. This CDR3 is CASSQGRALSYEQYF. The CDR3 DNA follows: TGTGCCAGCAGCCAAGGACGGGCCCTATCCTACGAGCAGTACTTC.

The chain has TRBV14 and TRBJ1-2; possibly TRBD1 for D (5 bases). The V gene's germline CDR1 is SGHDN and CDR2 FVKESK. This CDR3 region has 15 residues. Between the trimmed V and J ends, which lost 5 bases and 8 bases, there was a span of 21 bases. Here the CDR3 DNA reads TGTGCCAGCAGCTTTCGCGGGACCGACGTCGACGGCTACACCTTC. The encoded protein is CASSFRGTDVDGYTF. The full variable domain, with the rest looked up from reference TRBV14 and TRBJ1-2, is EAGVTQFPSHSVIEKGQTVTLRCDPISGHDNLYWYRRVMGKEIKFLLHFVKESKQDESGMPNNRFLAERTGGTYSTLKVQPAELEDSGVYFCASSFRGTDVDGYTFGSGTRLTVV.

The chain has TRBV7-2 and TRBJ2-1; a weak D match, TRBD1 (5 bases). Trimming took 0 bases from V and 7 from J, leaving 13 bases between them. The length of the CDR3 is 15 residues. CDR1 SGHTA and CDR2 FQGNSA come from the germline V gene. This CDR3 reads CASSLAGLNGNEQFF. The CDR3 DNA sequence: TGTGCCAGCAGCTTAGCGGGGCTAAACGGGAATGAGCAGTTCTTC.

The chain joins TRBV5-6 to TRBJ1-5; 11 positions match TRBD1. CDR3 length: 14 amino acids. J gave up 9 bases and V 2 bases, and 4 bases lay outside the gene matches. From germline, CDR1 is SGHDT and CDR2 YYEEEE. The CDR3 region has the DNA TGTGCCAGCAGCTTAGGACAGGGGGCCGGGCCCCAGCATTTT. This encodes CASSLGQGAGPQHF.

V and J are TRBV6-6 and TRBJ1-1, with a weak D call TRBD1 (6 bases). The V gene's germline CDR1 is MNHNY and CDR2 SVGAGI (reference sequence). This CDR3 comprises 15 residues. Trimming removed 4 bases from V and 1 base from J, with 13 bases in between. The CDR3 region has the DNA TGTGCCAGCAGTTTCGAGGGGGGCAGGAACACTGAAGCTTTCTTT. It is translated as CASSFEGGRNTEAFF.

The genes are TRBV5-4 and TRBJ2-3; TRBD2 agrees at 7 bases. The ends lost 2 bases at V and 1 base at J; junction bases unmatched: 7. The CDR3 has 16 residues. Germline CDR1 reads SGHNT; CDR2 reads YYREEE (reference sequence). Here the CDR3 reads CASSLTVGLGTDTQYF. The DNA for the CDR3 is TGTGCCAGCAGCTTAACCGTCGGACTAGGCACAGATACGCAGTATTTT.

The rearrangement uses TRBV4-2 and TRBJ2-1; 8 bases map to TRBD2. The CDR3 contains 16 residues. Looked up from germline, CDR1 is LGHNA and CDR2 is YNFKEQ. Trimming cost V 4 bases and J 8 bases; bases outside gene matches: 13. CDR3 nucleotides: TGTGCCAGCAGCCCGGGGACTAGTGTGAATCAGGATGAGCAGTTCTTC. Translating it yields CASSPGTSVNQDEQFF.